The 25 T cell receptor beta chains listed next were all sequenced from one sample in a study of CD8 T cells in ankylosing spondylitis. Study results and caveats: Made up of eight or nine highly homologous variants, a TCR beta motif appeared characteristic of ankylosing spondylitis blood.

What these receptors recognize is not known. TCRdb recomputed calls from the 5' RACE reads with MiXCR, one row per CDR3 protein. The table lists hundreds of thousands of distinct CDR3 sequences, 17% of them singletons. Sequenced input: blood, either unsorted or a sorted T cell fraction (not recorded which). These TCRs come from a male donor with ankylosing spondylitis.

The CDR3 region is CASSWVAGNTIYF. DNA for the CDR3: TGTGCCAGCAGTTGGGTCGCTGGAAACACCATATATTTT. The chain employs TRBV6-2 or TRBV6-3 and TRBJ1-3; no clear D gene. The CDR3 spans 13 residues. V lost 4 bases to trimming and J lost 2 bases, with 6 bases between them. The germline V gene has CDR1 MNHEY and CDR2 SVGEGT.

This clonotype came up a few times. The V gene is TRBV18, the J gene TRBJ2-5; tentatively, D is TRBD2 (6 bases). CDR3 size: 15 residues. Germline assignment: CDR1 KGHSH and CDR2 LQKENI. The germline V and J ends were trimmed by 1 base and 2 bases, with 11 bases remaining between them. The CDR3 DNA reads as TGTGCCAGCTCACCACGACTAGGCCAACAAGAGACCCAGTACTTC. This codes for CASSPRLGQQETQYF.

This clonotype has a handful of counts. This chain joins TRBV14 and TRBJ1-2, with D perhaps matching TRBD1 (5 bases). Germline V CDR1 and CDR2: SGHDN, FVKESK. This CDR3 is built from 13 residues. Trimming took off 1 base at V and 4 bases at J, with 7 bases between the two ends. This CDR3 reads CASSQAGTYGYTF. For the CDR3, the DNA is TGTGCCAGCAGCCAAGCGGGGACCTATGGCTACACCTTC.

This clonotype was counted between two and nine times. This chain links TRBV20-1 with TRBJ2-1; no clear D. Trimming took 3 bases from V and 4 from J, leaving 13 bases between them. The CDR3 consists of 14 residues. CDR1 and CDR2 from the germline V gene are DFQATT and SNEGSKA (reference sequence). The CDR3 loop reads CSASSSFKYNEQFF. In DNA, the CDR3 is TGCAGTGCTAGTTCGTCATTCAAATACAATGAGCAGTTCTTC.

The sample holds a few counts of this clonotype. The CDR3: CASSLMNVYNEQFF. In DNA, the CDR3 is TGTGCCAGCAGTTTAATGAACGTGTACAATGAGCAGTTCTTC. The chain uses TRBV28 and TRBJ2-1; D uncertain. The germline V and J ends were trimmed by 2 bases and 4 bases, with 9 bases remaining between them. Germline CDR1 reads MDHEN; CDR2 reads SYDVKM. This CDR3 is built from 14 residues. Using reference TRBV28 and TRBJ2-1 for the parts outside the CDR3, the full variable domain is DVKVTQSSRYLVKRTGEKVFLECVQDMDHENMFWYRQDPGLGLRLIYFSYDVKMKEKGDIPEGYSVSREKKERFSLILESASTNQTSMYLCASSLMNVYNEQFFGPGTRLTVL.

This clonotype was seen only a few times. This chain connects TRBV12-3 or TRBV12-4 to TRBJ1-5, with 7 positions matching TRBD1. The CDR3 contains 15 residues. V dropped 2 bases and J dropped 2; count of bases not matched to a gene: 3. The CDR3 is CASSLRQGRNQPQHF. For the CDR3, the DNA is TGTGCCAGCAGTTTAAGACAGGGTCGCAATCAGCCCCAGCATTTT.

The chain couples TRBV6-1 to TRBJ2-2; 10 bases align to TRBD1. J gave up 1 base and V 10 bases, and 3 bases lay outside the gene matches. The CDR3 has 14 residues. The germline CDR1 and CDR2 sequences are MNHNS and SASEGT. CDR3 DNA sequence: TGTGCCAACAGGGACAGGGGGAACACCGGGGAGCTGTTTTTT. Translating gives CANRDRGNTGELFF.

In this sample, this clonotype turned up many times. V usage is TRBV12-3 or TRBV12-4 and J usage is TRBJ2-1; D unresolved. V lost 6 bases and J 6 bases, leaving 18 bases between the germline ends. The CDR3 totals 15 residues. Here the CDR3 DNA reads TGTGCCAGCAGCACAAGGGAAGGCAGCCTCAATGAGCAGTTCTTC. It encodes CASSTREGSLNEQFF.

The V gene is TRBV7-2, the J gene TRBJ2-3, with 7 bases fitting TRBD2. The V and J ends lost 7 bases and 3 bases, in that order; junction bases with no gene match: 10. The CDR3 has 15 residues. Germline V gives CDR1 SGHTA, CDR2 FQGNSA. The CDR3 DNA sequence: TGTGCCAGCACTAGGTGGCGGGAGTTGACAGATACGCAGTATTTT. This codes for CASTRWRELTDTQYF.

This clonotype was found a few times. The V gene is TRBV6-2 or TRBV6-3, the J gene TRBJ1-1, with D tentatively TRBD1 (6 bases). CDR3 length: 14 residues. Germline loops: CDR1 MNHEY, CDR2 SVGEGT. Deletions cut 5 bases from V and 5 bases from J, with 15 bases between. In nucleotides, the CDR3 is TGTGCCAGCAGTCACGGGGGGCCTCTTACTGAAGCTTTCTTT. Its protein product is CASSHGGPLTEAFF.

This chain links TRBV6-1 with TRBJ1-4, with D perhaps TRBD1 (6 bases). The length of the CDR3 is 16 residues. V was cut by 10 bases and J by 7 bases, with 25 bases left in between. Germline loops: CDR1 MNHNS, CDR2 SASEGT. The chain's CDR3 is CANPLRDNDSVEKLFF. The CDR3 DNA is TGTGCCAACCCCCTCCGGGACAATGACTCTGTTGAAAAACTGTTTTTT.

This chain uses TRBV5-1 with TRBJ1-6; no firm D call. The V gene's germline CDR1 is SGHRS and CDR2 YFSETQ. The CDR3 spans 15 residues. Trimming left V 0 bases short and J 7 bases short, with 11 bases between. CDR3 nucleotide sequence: TGCGCCAGCAGCTTGGACCCAACGAGCAATTCACCCCTCCACTTT. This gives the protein CASSLDPTSNSPLHF.

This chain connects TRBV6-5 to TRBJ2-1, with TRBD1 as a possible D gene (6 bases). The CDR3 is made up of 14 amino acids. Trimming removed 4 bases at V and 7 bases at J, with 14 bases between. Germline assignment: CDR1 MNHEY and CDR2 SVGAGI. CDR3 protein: CASSSDRRVNEQFF. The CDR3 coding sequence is TGTGCCAGCAGTTCCGACAGGAGAGTAAATGAGCAGTTCTTC.

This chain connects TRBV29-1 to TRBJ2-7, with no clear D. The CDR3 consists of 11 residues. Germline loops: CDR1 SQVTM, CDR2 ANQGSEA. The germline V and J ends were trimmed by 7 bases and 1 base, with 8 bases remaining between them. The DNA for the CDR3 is TGCAGCGCTGCTTCTTCCTACGAGCAGTACTTC. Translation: CSAASSYEQYF.

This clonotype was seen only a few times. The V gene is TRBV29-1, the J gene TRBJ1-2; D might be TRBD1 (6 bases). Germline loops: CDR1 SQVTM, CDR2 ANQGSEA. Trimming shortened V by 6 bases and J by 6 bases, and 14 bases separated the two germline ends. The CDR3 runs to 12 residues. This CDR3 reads CSVATNRDGYTF. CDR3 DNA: TGCAGCGTCGCTACCAACAGGGATGGCTACACCTTC.

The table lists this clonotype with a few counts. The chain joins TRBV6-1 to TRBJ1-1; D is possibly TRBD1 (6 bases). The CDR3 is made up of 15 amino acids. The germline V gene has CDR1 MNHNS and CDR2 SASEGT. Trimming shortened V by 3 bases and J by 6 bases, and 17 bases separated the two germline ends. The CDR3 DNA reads TGTGCCAGCAGTGACGCTCCGGGGAGGGGGGCTGAAGCTTTCTTT. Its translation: CASSDAPGRGAEAFF.

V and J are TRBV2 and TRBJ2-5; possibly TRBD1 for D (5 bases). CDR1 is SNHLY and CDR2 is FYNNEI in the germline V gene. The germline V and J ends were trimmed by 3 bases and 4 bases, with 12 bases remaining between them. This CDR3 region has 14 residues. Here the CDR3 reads CASSEYRTTETQYF. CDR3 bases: TGTGCCAGCAGTGAGTACCGGACAACAGAGACCCAGTACTTC.

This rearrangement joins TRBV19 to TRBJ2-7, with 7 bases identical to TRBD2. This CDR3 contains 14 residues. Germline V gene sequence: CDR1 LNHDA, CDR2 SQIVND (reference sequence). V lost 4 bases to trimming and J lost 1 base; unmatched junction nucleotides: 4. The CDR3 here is CASSTGGPSYEQYF. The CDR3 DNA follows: TGTGCCAGTAGTACGGGAGGCCCTTCCTACGAGCAGTACTTC.

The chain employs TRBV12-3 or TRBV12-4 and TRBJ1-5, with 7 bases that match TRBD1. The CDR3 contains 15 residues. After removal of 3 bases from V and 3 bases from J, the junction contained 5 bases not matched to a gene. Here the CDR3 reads CASSFRTGPNQPQHF. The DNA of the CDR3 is TGTGCCAGCAGTTTCCGGACAGGCCCCAATCAGCCCCAGCATTTT.

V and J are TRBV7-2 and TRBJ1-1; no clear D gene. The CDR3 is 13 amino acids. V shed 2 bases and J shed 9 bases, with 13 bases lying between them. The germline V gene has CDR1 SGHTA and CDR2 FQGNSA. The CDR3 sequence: CASSLKGSVQAFF. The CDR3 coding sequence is TGTGCCAGCAGCTTAAAGGGCTCAGTCCAAGCTTTCTTT.

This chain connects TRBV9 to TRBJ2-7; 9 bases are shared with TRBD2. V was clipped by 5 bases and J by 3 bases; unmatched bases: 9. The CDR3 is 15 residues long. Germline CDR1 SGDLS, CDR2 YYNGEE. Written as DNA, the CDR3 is TGTGCCAGCAGTCCCCTGAGCGGGGGGCACTACGAGCAGTACTTC. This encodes CASSPLSGGHYEQYF.

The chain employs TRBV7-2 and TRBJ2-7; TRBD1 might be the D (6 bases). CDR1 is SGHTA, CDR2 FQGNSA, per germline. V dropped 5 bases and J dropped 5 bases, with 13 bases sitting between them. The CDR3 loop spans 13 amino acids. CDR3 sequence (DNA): TGTGCCAGCAGCCCCGGTGGGGGCGACGAGCAGTACTTC. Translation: CASSPGGGDEQYF.

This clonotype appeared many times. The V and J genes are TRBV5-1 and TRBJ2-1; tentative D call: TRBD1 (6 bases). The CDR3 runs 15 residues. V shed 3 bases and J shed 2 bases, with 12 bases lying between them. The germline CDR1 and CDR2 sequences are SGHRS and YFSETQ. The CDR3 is CASSWTGTTYNEQFF. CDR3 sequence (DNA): TGCGCCAGCAGCTGGACCGGGACAACCTACAATGAGCAGTTCTTC.

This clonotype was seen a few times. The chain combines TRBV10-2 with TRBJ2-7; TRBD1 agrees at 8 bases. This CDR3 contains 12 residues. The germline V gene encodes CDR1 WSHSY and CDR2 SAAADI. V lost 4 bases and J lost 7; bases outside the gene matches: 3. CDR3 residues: CASSVTGDEQYF. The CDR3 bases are TGCGCCAGCAGTGTGACAGGGGATGAGCAGTACTTC.

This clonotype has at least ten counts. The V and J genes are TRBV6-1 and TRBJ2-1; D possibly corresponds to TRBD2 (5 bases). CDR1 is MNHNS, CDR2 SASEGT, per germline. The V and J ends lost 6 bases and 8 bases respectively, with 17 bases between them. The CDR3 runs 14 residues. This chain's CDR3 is CASREAGVVDEQFF. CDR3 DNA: TGTGCCAGCAGGGAGGCGGGTGTTGTCGATGAGCAGTTCTTC.